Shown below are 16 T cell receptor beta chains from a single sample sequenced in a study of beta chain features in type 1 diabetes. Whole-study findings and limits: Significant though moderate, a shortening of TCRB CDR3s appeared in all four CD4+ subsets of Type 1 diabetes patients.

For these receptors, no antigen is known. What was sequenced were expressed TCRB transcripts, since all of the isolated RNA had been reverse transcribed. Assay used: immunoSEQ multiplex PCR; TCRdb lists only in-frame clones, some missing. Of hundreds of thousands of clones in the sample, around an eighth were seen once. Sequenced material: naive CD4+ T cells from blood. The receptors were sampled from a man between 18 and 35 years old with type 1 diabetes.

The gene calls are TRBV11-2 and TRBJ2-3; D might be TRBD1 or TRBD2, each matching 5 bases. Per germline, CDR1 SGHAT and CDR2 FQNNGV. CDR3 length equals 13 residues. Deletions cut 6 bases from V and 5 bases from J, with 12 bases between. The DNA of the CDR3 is TGTGCCAGCAGAGTACCTGGGGGAGATACGCAGTATTTT. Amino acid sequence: CASRVPGGDTQYF. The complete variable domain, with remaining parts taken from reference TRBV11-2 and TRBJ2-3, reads EAGVAQSPRYKIIEKRQSVAFWCNPISGHATLYWYQQILGQGPKLLIQFQNNGVVDDSQLPKDRFSAERLKGVDSTLKIQPAKLEDSAVYLCASRVPGGDTQYFGPGTRLTVL.

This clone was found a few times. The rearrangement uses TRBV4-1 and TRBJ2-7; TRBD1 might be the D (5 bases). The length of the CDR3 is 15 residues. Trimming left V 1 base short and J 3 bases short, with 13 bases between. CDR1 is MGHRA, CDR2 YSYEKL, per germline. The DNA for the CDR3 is TGCGCCAGCAGCCAAGTTCAACAGGAACACTACGAGCAGTACTTC. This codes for CASSQVQQEHYEQYF.

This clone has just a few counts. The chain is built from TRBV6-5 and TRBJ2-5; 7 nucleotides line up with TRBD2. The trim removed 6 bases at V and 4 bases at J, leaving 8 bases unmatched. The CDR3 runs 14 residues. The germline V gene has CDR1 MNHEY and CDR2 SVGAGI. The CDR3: CASSGLGGTETQYF. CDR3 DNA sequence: TGTGCCAGCAGCGGACTGGGGGGGACAGAGACCCAGTACTTC.

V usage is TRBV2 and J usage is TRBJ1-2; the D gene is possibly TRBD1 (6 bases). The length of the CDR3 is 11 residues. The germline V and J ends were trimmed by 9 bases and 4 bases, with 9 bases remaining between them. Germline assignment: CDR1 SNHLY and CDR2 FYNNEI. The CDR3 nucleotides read TGTGCCAGGGACAGCCTCTATGGCTACACCTTC. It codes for CARDSLYGYTF.

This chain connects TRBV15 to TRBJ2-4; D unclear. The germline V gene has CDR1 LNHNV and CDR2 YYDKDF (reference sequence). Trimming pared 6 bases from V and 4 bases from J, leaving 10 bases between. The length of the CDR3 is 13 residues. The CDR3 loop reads CATSWVAKNIQYF. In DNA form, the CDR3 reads TGTGCCACCAGTTGGGTCGCTAAAAACATTCAGTACTTC.

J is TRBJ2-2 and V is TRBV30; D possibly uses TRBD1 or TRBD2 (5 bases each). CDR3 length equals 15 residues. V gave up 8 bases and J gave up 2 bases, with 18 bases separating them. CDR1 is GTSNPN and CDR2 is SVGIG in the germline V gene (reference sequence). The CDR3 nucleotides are TGTGCCCGATTCGGGGCAGGCGAAAACACCGGGGAGCTGTTTTTT. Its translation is CARFGAGENTGELFF.

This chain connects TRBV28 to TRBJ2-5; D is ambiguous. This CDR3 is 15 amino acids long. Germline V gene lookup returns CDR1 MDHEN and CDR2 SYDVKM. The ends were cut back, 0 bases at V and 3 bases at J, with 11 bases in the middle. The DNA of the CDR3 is TGTGCCAGCAGTTTATGGGCAGCATCCAAAGAGACCCAGTACTTC. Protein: CASSLWAASKETQYF.

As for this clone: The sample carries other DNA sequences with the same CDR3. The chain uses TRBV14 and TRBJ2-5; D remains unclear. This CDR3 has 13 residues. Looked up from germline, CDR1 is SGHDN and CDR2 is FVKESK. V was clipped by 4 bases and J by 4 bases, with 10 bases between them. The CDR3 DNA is TGTGCCAGCAGCCTCCAAGGTGGAGAGACCCAGTACTTC. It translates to CASSLQGGETQYF.

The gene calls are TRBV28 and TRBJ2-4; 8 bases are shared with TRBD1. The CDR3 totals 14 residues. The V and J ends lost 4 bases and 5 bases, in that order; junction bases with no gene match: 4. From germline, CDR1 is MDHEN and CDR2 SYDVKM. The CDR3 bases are TGTGCCAGCAGTTCAGGGGGCTCGGAAAACATTCAGTACTTC. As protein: CASSSGGSENIQYF.

The CDR3 loop reads CAWATGGGVRAFF. As DNA, the CDR3 is TGTGCCTGGGCAACCGGGGGGGGCGTGAGAGCTTTCTTT. This sequence joins TRBV30 and TRBJ1-1; D is possibly TRBD1 (6 bases). CDR3 length: 13 residues. Looked up from germline, CDR1 is GTSNPN and CDR2 is SVGIG (reference sequence). Trimming cost V 5 bases and J 10 bases, with 20 bases left between them. The full variable domain, rest sourced from reference TRBV30 and TRBJ1-1, is SQTIHQWPATLVQPVGSPLSLECTVEGTSNPNLYWYRQAAGRGLQLLFYSVGIGQISSEVPQNLSASRPQDRQFILSSKKLLLSDSGFYLCAWATGGGVRAFFGQGTRLTVV.

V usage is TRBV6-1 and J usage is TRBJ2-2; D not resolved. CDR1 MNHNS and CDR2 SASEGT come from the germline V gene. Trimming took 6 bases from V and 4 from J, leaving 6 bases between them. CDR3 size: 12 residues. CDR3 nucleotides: TGTGCCAGCAGCAGGACCACCGGGGAGCTGTTTTTT. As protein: CASSRTTGELFF.

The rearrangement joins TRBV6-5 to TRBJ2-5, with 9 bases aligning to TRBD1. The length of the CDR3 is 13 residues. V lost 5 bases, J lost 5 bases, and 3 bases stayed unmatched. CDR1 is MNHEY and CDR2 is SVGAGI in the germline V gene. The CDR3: CASSGTGRETQYF. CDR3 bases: TGTGCCAGCAGTGGGACAGGGCGGGAGACCCAGTACTTC.

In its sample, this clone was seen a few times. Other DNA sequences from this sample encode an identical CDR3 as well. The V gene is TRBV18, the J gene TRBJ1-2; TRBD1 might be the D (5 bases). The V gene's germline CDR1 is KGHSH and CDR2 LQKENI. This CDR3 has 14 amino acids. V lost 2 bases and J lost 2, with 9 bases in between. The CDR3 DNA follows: TGTGCCAGCTCACCATCCGGGACGAACTATGGCTACACCTTC. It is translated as CASSPSGTNYGYTF.

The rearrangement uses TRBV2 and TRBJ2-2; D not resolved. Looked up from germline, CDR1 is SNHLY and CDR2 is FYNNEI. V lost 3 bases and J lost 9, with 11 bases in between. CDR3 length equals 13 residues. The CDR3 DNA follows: TGTGCCAGCAGTGACCCCTCCTTCCGGGAGCTGTTTTTT. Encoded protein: CASSDPSFRELFF.

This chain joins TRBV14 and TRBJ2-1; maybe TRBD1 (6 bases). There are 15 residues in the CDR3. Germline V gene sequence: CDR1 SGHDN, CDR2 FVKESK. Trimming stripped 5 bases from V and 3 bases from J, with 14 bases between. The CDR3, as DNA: TGTGCCAGCAGCTATCTCAGGGGTAACTACAATGAGCAGTTCTTC. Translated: CASSYLRGNYNEQFF. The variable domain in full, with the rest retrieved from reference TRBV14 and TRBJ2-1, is EAGVTQFPSHSVIEKGQTVTLRCDPISGHDNLYWYRRVMGKEIKFLLHFVKESKQDESGMPNNRFLAERTGGTYSTLKVQPAELEDSGVYFCASSYLRGNYNEQFFGPGTRLTVL.

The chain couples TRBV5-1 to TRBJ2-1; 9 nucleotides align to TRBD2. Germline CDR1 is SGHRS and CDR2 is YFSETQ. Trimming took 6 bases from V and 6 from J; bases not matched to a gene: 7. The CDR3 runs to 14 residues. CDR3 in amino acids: CASTPGREGNEQFF. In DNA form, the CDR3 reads TGCGCCAGCACCCCTGGGCGGGAGGGCAATGAGCAGTTCTTC.